What follows are 24 T cell receptor beta chains derived from one specimen sequenced in a study of read filtering for tumor transcriptome and immune sequencing. This library used about 400 ng RNA and molecular barcoded adaptors spanning alpha/delta and beta/gamma chains. TCRdb passed the reads through MiXCR, listing each CDR3 protein once. The sample shows approximately 58,000 distinct CDR3 sequences, about 12% of them seen only once. Sequenced sample: a population of CD138-negative cells sorted from bone marrow. These receptors were obtained from a donor aged 40 or older with multiple myeloma.

Only a few counts were recorded for this clonotype. The rearrangement joins TRBV3-1 to TRBJ2-3, with D hard to call. There are 14 residues in the CDR3. The V and J ends lost 0 bases and 1 base respectively, with 5 bases between them. Germline V gene data show CDR1 as LGHDT and CDR2 as YNNKEL (reference sequence). The CDR3 DNA is TGTGCCAGCAGCCAAGATGTGGGCACAGATACGCAGTATTTT. Translating it yields CASSQDVGTDTQYF.

This clonotype was found many times. The V and J genes are TRBV11-2 and TRBJ2-7; TRBD1 might be the D (5 bases). The germline CDR1 and CDR2 sequences are SGHAT and FQNNGV. V was pared by 5 bases and J by 5 bases, with 13 bases between. The CDR3 extends over 13 amino acids. CDR3 region: CASSGARANEQYF. CDR3 sequence (DNA): TGTGCCAGCAGCGGGGCCAGGGCCAACGAGCAGTACTTC.

This clonotype has at least ten counts. The CDR3 spells CASSAGQGRNQPQHF. CDR3 DNA: TGTGCCAGCAGCGCCGGCCAGGGGCGTAATCAGCCCCAGCATTTT. The gene calls are TRBV9 and TRBJ1-5; weak D call: TRBD1 (6 bases). CDR1 and CDR2 from the germline V gene are SGDLS and YYNGEE. V lost 3 bases and J lost 4, with 14 bases in between. CDR3 length: 15 residues. Combining the CDR3 with reference TRBV9 and TRBJ1-5 gives the whole variable domain DSGVTQTPKHLITATGQRVTLRCSPRSGDLSVYWYQQSLDQGLQFLIQYYNGEERAKGNILERFSAQQFPDLHSELNLSSLELGDSALYFCASSAGQGRNQPQHFGDGTRLSIL.

This chain joins TRBV9 and TRBJ2-5; TRBD1 agrees at 8 bases. CDR3 size: 15 residues. The V and J ends lost 4 bases and 5 bases, in that order; junction bases with no gene match: 10. CDR1 is SGDLS, CDR2 YYNGEE, per germline. This chain's CDR3 is CASSPRQGLEETQYF. As DNA, the CDR3 is TGTGCCAGCAGCCCCCGACAGGGGCTGGAGGAGACCCAGTACTTC.

This clonotype was counted at least ten times. The V and J genes are TRBV20-1 and TRBJ2-7; possible D gene TRBD1, 6 bases. This CDR3 region has 15 residues. From germline, CDR1 is DFQATT and CDR2 SNEGSKA (reference sequence). Trimming removed 1 base from V and 2 bases from J, with 15 bases in between. CDR3 in amino acids: CSARAPQGGAYEQYF. The CDR3 DNA reads as TGCAGTGCTAGAGCCCCTCAAGGGGGTGCCTACGAGCAGTACTTC.

This clonotype appeared many times. The chain employs TRBV7-9 and TRBJ1-3; D may be TRBD1 (6 bases). Germline lookup yields CDR1 SEHNR and CDR2 FQNEAQ (reference sequence). V shed 5 bases and J shed 4 bases, with 15 bases lying between them. CDR3 length: 15 amino acids. CDR3 coding DNA: TGTGCCAGCAGCCCACAGGGTAACTCGGGAAACACCATATATTTT. Translating gives CASSPQGNSGNTIYF.

This clonotype has at least ten counts. The rearrangement links TRBV7-2 to TRBJ1-4, with D possibly matching TRBD1 (5 bases). V lost 9 bases and J 4 bases, leaving 15 bases between the germline ends. The CDR3 contains 14 residues. Germline V gives CDR1 SGHTA, CDR2 FQGNSA. The DNA for the CDR3 is TGTGCCAGTGGGGACGGCCCCTATAATGAAAAACTGTTTTTT. Translated: CASGDGPYNEKLFF.

In its sample, this clonotype was seen many times. The chain joins TRBV30 to TRBJ1-5, with 8 bases lining up with TRBD1. Trimming removed 5 bases from V and 1 base from J; junction bases left unmatched: 4. The CDR3 consists of 14 residues. Germline V gives CDR1 GTSNPN, CDR2 SVGIG (reference sequence). The chain's CDR3 is CAWQTGGSNQPQHF. The CDR3 bases are TGTGCCTGGCAAACAGGGGGGAGCAATCAGCCCCAGCATTTT.

In this sample, this clonotype turned up a few times. This may be a read error: a much more frequent sequence differs by one nucleotide. This sequence joins TRBV20-1 and TRBJ1-5; D perhaps matches TRBD1 (5 bases). Germline lookup yields CDR1 DFQATT and CDR2 SNEGSKA (reference sequence). This CDR3 is built from 20 residues. V lost 0 bases, J lost 0 bases, and 24 bases lay in between. CDR3 protein: CSAREGGRPKRNYSNQPQHF. CDR3 nucleotide sequence: TGCAGTGCTAGAGAGGGGGGAAGACCAAAGAGAAACTATAGCAATCAGCCCCAGCATTTT.

As concerns this clonotype: This may be a read error: a much more frequent sequence differs by one nucleotide. This chain uses TRBV5-1 with TRBJ1-1; possibly TRBD1 for D (6 bases). CDR3 length equals 14 residues. Germline loops: CDR1 SGHRS, CDR2 YFSETQ. The CDR3 sequence is CASGLVASGTEAFF. The CDR3 coding sequence is TGCGCCAGCGGCTTGGTAGCGAGCGGGACAGAAGCTTTCTTT.

This clonotype was seen repeatedly, ten times or more. CDR3 DNA sequence: TGTGCCAGCAGGGAGGGGGCAACTAATGAAAAACTGTTTTTT. Protein product: CASREGATNEKLFF. The chain couples TRBV28 to TRBJ1-4, with D tentatively TRBD1 (6 bases). This CDR3 contains 14 residues. Germline V gene lookup returns CDR1 MDHEN and CDR2 SYDVKM. Between the trimmed V and J ends, which lost 6 bases and 0 bases, there was a span of 8 bases.

This clonotype was detected many times. J is TRBJ2-1 and V is TRBV7-3, with D perhaps matching TRBD1 or TRBD2 (5 bases each). Trimming took 0 bases from V and 2 from J, leaving 11 bases between them. This CDR3 is built from 16 residues. From germline, CDR1 is SGHTA and CDR2 FQGTGA. In nucleotides, the CDR3 is TGTGCCAGCAGCTTAACCCCGGGGCCGACCTACAATGAGCAGTTCTTC. Translating gives CASSLTPGPTYNEQFF.

The gene calls are TRBV7-9 and TRBJ1-2, with 10 bases lining up with TRBD1. The CDR3 contains 13 residues. In germline, CDR1 is SEHNR, CDR2 FQNEAQ (reference sequence). Trimming at V came to 5 bases and at J to 7 bases, leaving 4 bases not matched to a gene. DNA of the CDR3: TGTGCCAGCAGCGCCGGGACAGGGGTTGGCTACACCTTC. It specifies CASSAGTGVGYTF. Supplemented by reference TRBV7-9 and TRBJ1-2, the full variable domain reads DTGVSQNPRHKITKRGQNVTFRCDPISEHNRLYWYRQTLGQGPEFLTYFQNEAQLEKSRLLSDRFSAERPKGSFSTLEIQRTEQGDSAMYLCASSAGTGVGYTFGSGTRLTVV.

This clonotype was observed at least ten times. This rearrangement joins TRBV11-2 to TRBJ2-1; a possible D gene is TRBD1 (6 bases). The germline CDR1 and CDR2 sequences are SGHAT and FQNNGV. Trimming took 5 bases from V and 6 from J, leaving 17 bases between them. This CDR3 comprises 15 residues. CDR3 nucleotide sequence: TGTGCCAGCAGCCCTCTACAGGGTCTTGGCAATGAGCAGTTCTTC. Encoded protein: CASSPLQGLGNEQFF.

This clonotype was recorded at least ten times. V is TRBV5-6 and J is TRBJ1-1; 10 bases align to TRBD1. The V gene's germline CDR1 is SGHDT and CDR2 YYEEEE. The CDR3 contains 14 residues. With V trimmed by 7 bases and J by 6 bases, 9 bases remained unmatched. This chain's CDR3 is CASYIGQGGAEAFF. The CDR3 region has the DNA TGTGCCAGCTATATCGGACAGGGGGGGGCTGAAGCTTTCTTT. Drawing the rest from reference TRBV5-6 and TRBJ1-1, the complete variable domain is DAGVTQSPTHLIKTRGQQVTLRCSPKSGHDTVSWYQQALGQGPQFIFQYYEEEERQRGNFPDRFSGHQFPNYSSELNVNALLLGDSALYLCASYIGQGGAEAFFGQGTRLTVV.

This clonotype came up many times. The gene calls are TRBV4-1 and TRBJ1-1, with D tentatively TRBD1 (5 bases). The CDR3 contains 18 residues. V was trimmed by 4 bases and J by 3 bases, leaving 24 bases between them. Germline V gives CDR1 MGHRA, CDR2 YSYEKL. The DNA for the CDR3 is TGCGCCAGCAGCCGACTTCTAATCGGGGAGGGGTTTTACACTGAAGCTTTCTTT. This encodes CASSRLLIGEGFYTEAFF.

The rearrangement joins TRBV5-1 to TRBJ1-2, with no clear D. V was cut by 5 bases and J by 7 bases, with 15 bases left in between. CDR3 length equals 13 residues. Germline V gene data show CDR1 as SGHRS and CDR2 as YFSETQ. The CDR3 DNA sequence: TGCGCCAGCAGTCACTACCGGAGCAGTGGCTACACCTTC. Translated, it gives CASSHYRSSGYTF.

This clonotype has at least ten counts. The CDR3 protein is CSAVTGVSYEQYF. The CDR3 bases are TGCAGTGCTGTGACAGGGGTATCCTACGAGCAGTACTTC. This chain joins TRBV20-1 and TRBJ2-7; 8 nucleotides agree with TRBD1. Germline V gene lookup returns CDR1 DFQATT and CDR2 SNEGSKA (reference sequence). The CDR3 is 13 residues long. V lost 5 bases and J lost 1; bases outside the gene matches: 4.

This clonotype turned up a few times. CDR3 coding DNA: TGCAGCGTTGTCCAGGGCACAGATACGCAGTATTTT. This codes for CSVVQGTDTQYF. This chain uses TRBV29-1 with TRBJ2-3; D not resolved. With 4 bases removed from V and 1 base from J, the gap between germline ends came to 6 bases. The CDR3 sequence is 12 residues long. The V gene's germline CDR1 is SQVTM and CDR2 ANQGSEA.

At least ten counts were recorded for this clonotype. The chain combines TRBV14 with TRBJ1-2; unclear D gene. The germline V and J ends were trimmed by 1 base and 7 bases, with 31 bases remaining between them. Germline values: CDR1 SGHDN, CDR2 FVKESK. The CDR3 has 20 residues. The CDR3 here is CASSQGKVEGYNLLELGYTF. The CDR3 DNA reads as TGTGCCAGCAGCCAAGGAAAGGTTGAGGGATATAACCTACTGGAGCTTGGCTACACCTTC.

This clonotype was seen many times. The chain combines TRBV7-3 with TRBJ1-1; a weak D match, TRBD1 (5 bases). Germline V CDR1 and CDR2: SGHTA, FQGTGA. There are 14 residues in the CDR3. The V end was cut by 4 bases, the J end by 6 bases, with 15 bases between. The DNA of the CDR3 is TGTGCCAGCAGCTCAGGTGCCAGGGCGGCTGAAGCTTTCTTT. It encodes CASSSGARAAEAFF.

The V gene is TRBV5-6, the J gene TRBJ1-5, with unresolved D. Germline CDR1 SGHDT, CDR2 YYEEEE. The length of the CDR3 is 13 residues. Trimming stripped 4 bases from V and 3 bases from J, with 8 bases between. The CDR3 DNA reads as TGTGCCAGCAGCGCGGCGGACAATCAGCCCCAGCATTTT. Translating gives CASSAADNQPQHF.

In this sample, this clonotype turned up many times. One junction end disagrees with the germline gene, perhaps due to a read error. The V gene is TRBV14, the J gene TRBJ1-2; D is possibly TRBD1 (5 bases). Germline CDR1 and CDR2: SGHDN and FVKESK. The CDR3 has 13 residues. The chain's CDR3 is CASSQDRVGSDSF. In DNA, the CDR3 is TGTGCCAGCAGCCAAGATCGAGTGGGCAGTGACAGCTTC.

In its sample, this clonotype was seen many times. V is TRBV5-1 and J is TRBJ1-2; 8 bases are a match to TRBD1. J gave up 2 bases and V 2 bases, and 5 bases lay outside the gene matches. The CDR3 totals 15 residues. CDR1 is SGHRS, CDR2 YFSETQ, per germline. The CDR3 sequence is CASSFGQGSNYGYTF. The CDR3 DNA sequence: TGCGCCAGCAGCTTTGGACAGGGCTCCAACTATGGCTACACCTTC.